These 5 T cell receptor beta chains share one sample of origin, sequenced in a study of control samples from healthy donors and cancer patients. Profiled with immunoSEQ multiplex PCR; TCRdb holds only in-frame clones, not every one. The sample has roughly 180,000 clones; around 94% are singletons. The sample was blood. Receptors originate from a woman in her late teens or twenties in good health.

The V call is TRBV5-1, the J call TRBJ2-7; D not certain. Trimming shortened V by 1 base and J by 0 bases, and 8 bases separated the two germline ends. There are 14 residues in the CDR3. Germline V gene lookup returns CDR1 SGHRS and CDR2 YFSETQ. For the CDR3, the DNA is TGCGCCAGCAGCTTGACCGGGCCCTCCTACGAGCAGTACTTC. This encodes CASSLTGPSYEQYF.

This clone was recorded only once. The chain uses TRBV9 and TRBJ2-5, with D possibly called TRBD1 or TRBD2 (5 bases each). Per the germline V gene, CDR1 is SGDLS and CDR2 is YYNGEE. V shed 0 bases and J shed 7 bases, with 13 bases lying between them. The CDR3 has 14 residues. CDR3 loop: CASSVEGPDGTQYF. CDR3 coding DNA: TGTGCCAGCAGCGTAGAGGGACCGGACGGGACCCAGTACTTC.

CDR3 residues: CASSRSSGRRYETQYF. Written as DNA, the CDR3 is TGTGCCAGCAGCCGTTCTAGCGGGAGACGATATGAGACCCAGTACTTC. The V call is TRBV28, the J call TRBJ2-5; 10 bases line up with TRBD2. The V gene end was trimmed by 6 bases and the J gene end by 5 bases; junction bases not matched to a gene: 12. The CDR3 runs 16 residues. Germline assignment: CDR1 MDHEN and CDR2 SYDVKM.

The chain uses TRBV7-9 and TRBJ2-1; TRBD2 agrees at 11 bases. With V trimmed by 0 bases and J by 7 bases, 8 bases remained unmatched. This CDR3 is 17 amino acids long. Germline V gene sequence: CDR1 SEHNR, CDR2 FQNEAQ (reference sequence). The CDR3 loop is CASSLAVLAGGINEQFF. The CDR3 coding sequence is TGTGCCAGCAGCTTAGCCGTCCTAGCGGGGGGTATTAATGAGCAGTTCTTC.

The rearrangement uses TRBV27 and TRBJ1-5; 7 nucleotides agree with TRBD1. Per germline, CDR1 MNHEY and CDR2 SMNVEV (reference sequence). V gave up 4 bases and J gave up 7 bases; unmatched junction bases: 22. The CDR3 is 19 amino acids. The CDR3 sequence: CASSSARSTGDRGEQPQHF. CDR3 nucleotides: TGTGCCAGCAGTTCCGCTCGATCCACAGGGGATAGGGGAGAACAGCCCCAGCATTTT.